This entry concerns a single T cell receptor (beta chain). This sample is part of a study of T cell responses to AZD1222 COVID-19 vaccine. With 2 bases removed from V and 3 bases from J, the gap between germline ends came to 12 bases. The CDR3 is made up of 15 amino acids. Germline CDR1 is SEHNR and CDR2 is FQNEAQ (reference sequence). Data came from immunoSEQ multiplex PCR; TCRdb stores just in-frame clones and leaves some out. This sample has 95,000 or so clones; approximately 91% occur once, and the top ten carry around 8.3%. The chain combines TRBV7-9 with TRBJ2-3; TRBD2 is a possible D gene (6 bases). The sample in question was peripheral blood, obtained 28 days after the second AZD1222 dose. The TCR sequence derives from an adult who received the AZD1222 COVID-19 vaccine. The CDR3 spells CASSLHGRGTDTQYF. In nucleotides, the CDR3 is TGTGCCAGCAGCTTACACGGGAGAGGTACAGATACGCAGTATTTT.